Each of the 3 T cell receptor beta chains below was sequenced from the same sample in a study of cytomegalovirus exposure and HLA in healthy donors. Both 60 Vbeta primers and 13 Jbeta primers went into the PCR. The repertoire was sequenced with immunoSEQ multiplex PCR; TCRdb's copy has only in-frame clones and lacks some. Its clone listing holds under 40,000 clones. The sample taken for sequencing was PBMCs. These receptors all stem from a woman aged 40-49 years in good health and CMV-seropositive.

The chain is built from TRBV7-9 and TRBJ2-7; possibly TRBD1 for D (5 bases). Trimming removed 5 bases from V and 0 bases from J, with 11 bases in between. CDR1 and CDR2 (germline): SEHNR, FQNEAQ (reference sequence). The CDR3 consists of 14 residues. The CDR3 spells CASSKKGNSYEQYF. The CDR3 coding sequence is TGTGCCAGCAGCAAAAAGGGGAACTCCTACGAGCAGTACTTC.

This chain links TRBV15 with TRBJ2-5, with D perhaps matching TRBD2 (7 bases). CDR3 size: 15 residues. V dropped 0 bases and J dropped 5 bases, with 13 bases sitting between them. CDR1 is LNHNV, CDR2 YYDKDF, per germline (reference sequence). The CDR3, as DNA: TGTGCCACCAGCAGAGATACGGGGGGCCGTGAGACCCAGTACTTC. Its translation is CATSRDTGGRETQYF.

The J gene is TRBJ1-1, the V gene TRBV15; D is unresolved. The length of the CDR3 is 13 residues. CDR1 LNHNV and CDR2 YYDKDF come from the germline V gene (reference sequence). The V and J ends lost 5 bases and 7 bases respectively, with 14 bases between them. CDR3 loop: CATSGSAGYEAFF. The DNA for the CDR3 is TGTGCCACCAGCGGGAGTGCGGGTTATGAAGCTTTCTTT.